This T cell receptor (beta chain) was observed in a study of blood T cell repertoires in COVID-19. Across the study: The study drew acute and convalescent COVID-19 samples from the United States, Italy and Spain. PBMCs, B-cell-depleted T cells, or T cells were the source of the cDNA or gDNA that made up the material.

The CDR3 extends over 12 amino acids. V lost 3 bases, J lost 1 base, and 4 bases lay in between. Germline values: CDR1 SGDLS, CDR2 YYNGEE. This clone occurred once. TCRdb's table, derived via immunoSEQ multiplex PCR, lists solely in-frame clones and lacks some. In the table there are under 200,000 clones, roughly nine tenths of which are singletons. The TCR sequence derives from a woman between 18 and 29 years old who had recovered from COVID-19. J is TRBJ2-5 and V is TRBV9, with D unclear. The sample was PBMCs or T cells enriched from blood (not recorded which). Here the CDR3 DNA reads TGTGCCAGCAGCGGGCCCCAAGAGACCCAGTACTTC. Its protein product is CASSGPQETQYF. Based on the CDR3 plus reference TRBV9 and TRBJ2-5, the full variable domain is DSGVTQTPKHLITATGQRVTLRCSPRSGDLSVYWYQQSLDQGLQFLIQYYNGEERAKGNILERFSAQQFPDLHSELNLSSLELGDSALYFCASSGPQETQYFGPGTRLLVL.